The following is a TCR beta chain sequence with its context. Sequenced by immunoSEQ multiplex PCR; TCRdb stores in-frame clones only, minus some. Here the sample spans 550,000 to 700,000 clones, 73% being singletons. These data are taken from a study of shared clonotypes between healthy human individuals. Study information: Donors, aged 18 to 49, were two women and a few men.

The CDR3 is 13 residues long. Per germline, CDR1 SGHTA and CDR2 FQGTGA. Trimming cost V 5 bases and J 5 bases, with 9 bases left between them. The receptor comes from a young woman in good health. The chain recombines TRBV7-3 with TRBJ1-4; D remains ambiguous. The sequencing input was memory CD4+ T cells sorted from blood. Subset: CD45RA-negative fraction. The CDR3 DNA follows: TGTGCCAGCAGCCAAACAGAGAATGAAAAACTGTTTTTT. Amino acid sequence: CASSQTENEKLFF.